Many counts were recorded for the clone carrying this TCR beta chain. One entry per CDR3 protein, called by TCRdb with MiXCR from the reads. The table includes under 600,000 distinct CDR3 sequences, 16% detected once. The data originate from a study of T cell repertoires in cytomegalovirus infection. Study as a whole: Shared public TCR beta signatures pointed to both CMV infection and a matching HLA type.

The CDR3 totals 15 residues. The J segment lost 3 bases and the V segment lost 2 bases, leaving 3 bases of the junction unmatched. Material for sequencing was CD8+ T cells from PBMCs. The TCR comes from a human donor in good health (CMV status not recorded). Some clones in this sample may be carry-over from other donors' samples. The rearrangement joins TRBV12-3 or TRBV12-4 to TRBJ1-5; 8 nucleotides match TRBD1. The CDR3 loop is CASSLQGAINQPQHF. Here the CDR3 DNA reads TGTGCCAGCAGTTTACAGGGGGCTATCAATCAGCCCCAGCATTTT.